This record looks at one T cell receptor (beta chain) sequence and its context. Its antigen is still unknown. This record comes from a study of T cell responses to AZD1222 COVID-19 vaccine. Across the study: Second-dose groups at about 4 or about 12 weeks were pooled. Notes on the study in general: Regions 160-218 and 743-854 held dominance among vaccine-associated CD4 TCRs, which spanned spike. Clonal diversity was possibly underestimated, and white British individuals and females predominated among donors.

Sequencing was performed with immunoSEQ multiplex PCR; in TCRdb, only in-frame clones are kept and a portion is missing. Of 120,000 or so clones listed, approximately 92% were seen once; the top ten hold about 1.1%. The V end was cut by 3 bases, the J end by 3 bases, with 2 bases between. The germline CDR1 and CDR2 sequences are DFQATT and SNEGSKA (reference sequence). CDR3 length: 10 residues. The sample here was peripheral blood, taken on day 0 of AZD1222 vaccination. V and J are TRBV20-1 and TRBJ1-1; D call uncertain. The receptor's source is an adult in good health. The CDR3 coding sequence is TGCAGTGCTAGTTACACTGAAGCTTTCTTT. The encoded protein is CSASYTEAFF.